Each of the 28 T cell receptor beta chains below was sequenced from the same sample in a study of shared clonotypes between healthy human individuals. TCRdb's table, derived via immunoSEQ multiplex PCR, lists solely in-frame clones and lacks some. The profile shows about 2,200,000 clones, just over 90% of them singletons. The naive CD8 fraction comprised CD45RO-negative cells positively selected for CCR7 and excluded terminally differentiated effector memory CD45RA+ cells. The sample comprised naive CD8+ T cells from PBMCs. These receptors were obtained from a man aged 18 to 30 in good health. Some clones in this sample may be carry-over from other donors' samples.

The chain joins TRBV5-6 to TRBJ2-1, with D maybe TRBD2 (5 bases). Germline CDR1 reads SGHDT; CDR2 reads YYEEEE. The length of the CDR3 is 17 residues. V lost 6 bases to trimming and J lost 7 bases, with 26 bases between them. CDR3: CASNPRDSVSLGNEQFF. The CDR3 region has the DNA TGTGCCAGCAACCCTCGGGATTCGGTGTCTTTGGGGAATGAGCAGTTCTTC. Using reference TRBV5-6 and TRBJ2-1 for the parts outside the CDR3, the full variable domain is DAGVTQSPTHLIKTRGQQVTLRCSPKSGHDTVSWYQQALGQGPQFIFQYYEEEERQRGNFPDRFSGHQFPNYSSELNVNALLLGDSALYLCASNPRDSVSLGNEQFFGPGTRLTVL.

CDR3: CASSPTDRVNTEAFF. CDR3 nucleotide sequence: TGTGCCAGTAGTCCGACGGACAGGGTGAACACTGAAGCTTTCTTT. This rearrangement joins TRBV19 to TRBJ1-1; TRBD1 matches 8 bases. After removal of 5 bases from V and 0 bases from J, the junction contained 5 bases not matched to a gene. This CDR3 has 15 amino acids. Germline V gene sequence: CDR1 LNHDA, CDR2 SQIVND (reference sequence).

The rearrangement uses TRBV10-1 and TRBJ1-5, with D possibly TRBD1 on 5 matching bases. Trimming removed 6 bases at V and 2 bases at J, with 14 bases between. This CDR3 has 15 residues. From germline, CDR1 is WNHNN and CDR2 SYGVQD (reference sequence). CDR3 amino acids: CASRGGWRGNQPQHF. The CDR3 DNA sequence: TGCGCCAGCAGGGGGGGTTGGAGGGGCAATCAGCCCCAGCATTTT.

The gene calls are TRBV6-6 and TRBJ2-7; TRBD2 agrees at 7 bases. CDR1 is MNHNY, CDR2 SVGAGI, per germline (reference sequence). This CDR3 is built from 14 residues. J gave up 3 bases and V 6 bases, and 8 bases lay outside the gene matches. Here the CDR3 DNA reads TGTGCCAGCAGCACACGGGAGGCCCACTACGAGCAGTACTTC. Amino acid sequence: CASSTREAHYEQYF.

The CDR3 is CASSAGTGGFYEQYF. The CDR3 DNA reads TGTGCCAGTAGTGCCGGGACAGGGGGCTTCTACGAGCAGTACTTC. V usage is TRBV19 and J usage is TRBJ2-7, with TRBD1 matching 12 bases. V was clipped by 5 bases and J by 3 bases; unmatched bases: 5. The CDR3 spans 15 residues. Germline CDR1 is LNHDA and CDR2 is SQIVND (reference sequence).

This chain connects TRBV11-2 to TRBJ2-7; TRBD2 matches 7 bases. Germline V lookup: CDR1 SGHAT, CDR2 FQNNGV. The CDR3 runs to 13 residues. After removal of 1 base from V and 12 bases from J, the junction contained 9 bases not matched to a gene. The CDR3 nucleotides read TGTGCCAGCAGCTTAGGGGGAAGGCGGGAGTGGTACTTC. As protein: CASSLGGRREWYF.

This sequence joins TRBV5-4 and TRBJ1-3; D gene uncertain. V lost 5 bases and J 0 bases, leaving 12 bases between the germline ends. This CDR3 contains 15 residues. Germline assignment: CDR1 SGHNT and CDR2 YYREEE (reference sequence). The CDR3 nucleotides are TGTGCCAGCAGTTCAGAGCCGGTCTCTGGAAACACCATATATTTT. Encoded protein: CASSSEPVSGNTIYF.

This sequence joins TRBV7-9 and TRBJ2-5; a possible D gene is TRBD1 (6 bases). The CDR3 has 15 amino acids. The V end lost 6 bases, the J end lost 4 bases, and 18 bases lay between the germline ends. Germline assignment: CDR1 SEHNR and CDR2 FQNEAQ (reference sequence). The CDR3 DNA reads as TGTGCCAGCAGTCCCGGGACAACGATGCGAGAGACCCAGTACTTC. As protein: CASSPGTTMRETQYF.

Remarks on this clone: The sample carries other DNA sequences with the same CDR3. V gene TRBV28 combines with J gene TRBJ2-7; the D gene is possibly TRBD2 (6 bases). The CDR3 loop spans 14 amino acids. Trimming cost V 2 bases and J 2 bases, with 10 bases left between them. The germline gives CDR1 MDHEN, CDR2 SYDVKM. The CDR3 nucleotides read TGTGCCAGCAGTTTAGGGGGGTCGGCCTACGAGCAGTACTTC. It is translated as CASSLGGSAYEQYF.

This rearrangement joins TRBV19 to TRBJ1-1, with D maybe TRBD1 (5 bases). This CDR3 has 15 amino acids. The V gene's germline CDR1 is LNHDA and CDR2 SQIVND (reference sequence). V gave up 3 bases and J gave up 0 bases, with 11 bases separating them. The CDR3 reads CASSMAGRMNTEAFF. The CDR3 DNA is TGTGCCAGTAGTATGGCAGGGCGGATGAACACTGAAGCTTTCTTT.

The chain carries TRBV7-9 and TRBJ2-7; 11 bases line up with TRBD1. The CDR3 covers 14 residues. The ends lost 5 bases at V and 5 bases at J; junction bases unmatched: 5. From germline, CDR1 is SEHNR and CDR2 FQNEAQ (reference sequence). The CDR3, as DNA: TGTGCCAGCAGCCGGGACAGGGGGTTCAACGAGCAGTACTTC. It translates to CASSRDRGFNEQYF.

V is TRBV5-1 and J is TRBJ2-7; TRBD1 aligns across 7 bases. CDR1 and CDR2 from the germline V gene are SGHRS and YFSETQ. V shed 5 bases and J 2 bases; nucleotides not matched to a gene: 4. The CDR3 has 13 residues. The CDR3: CASRGDSPYEQYF. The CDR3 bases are TGCGCCAGCAGAGGGGACAGTCCCTACGAGCAGTACTTC.

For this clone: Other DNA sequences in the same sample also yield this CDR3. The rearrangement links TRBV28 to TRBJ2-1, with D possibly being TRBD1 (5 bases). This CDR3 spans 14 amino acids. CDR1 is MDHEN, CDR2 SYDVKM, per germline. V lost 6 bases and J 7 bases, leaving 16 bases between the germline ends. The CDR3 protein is CASSLWGRGNEQFF. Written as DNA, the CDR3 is TGTGCCAGCAGCCTTTGGGGTAGGGGTAATGAGCAGTTCTTC.

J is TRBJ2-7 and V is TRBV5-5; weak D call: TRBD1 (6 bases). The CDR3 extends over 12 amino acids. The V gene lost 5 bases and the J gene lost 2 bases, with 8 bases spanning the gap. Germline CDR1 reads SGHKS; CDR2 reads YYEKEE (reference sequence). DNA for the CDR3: TGTGCCAGCAGGGGACACACCTACGAGCAGTACTTC. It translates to CASRGHTYEQYF.

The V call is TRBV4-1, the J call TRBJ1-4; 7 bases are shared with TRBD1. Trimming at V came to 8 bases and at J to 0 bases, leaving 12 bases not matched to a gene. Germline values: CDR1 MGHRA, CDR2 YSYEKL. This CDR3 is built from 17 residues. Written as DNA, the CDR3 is TGCGCCAGCGGCGGACCGGGACAGCTATCAACTAATGAAAAACTGTTTTTT. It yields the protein CASGGPGQLSTNEKLFF.

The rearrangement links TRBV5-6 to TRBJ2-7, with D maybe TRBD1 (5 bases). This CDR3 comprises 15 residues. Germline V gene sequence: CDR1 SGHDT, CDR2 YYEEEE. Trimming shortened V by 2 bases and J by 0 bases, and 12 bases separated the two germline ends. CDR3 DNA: TGTGCCAGCAGCTTAATCGGACAAAACTCCTACGAGCAGTACTTC. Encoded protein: CASSLIGQNSYEQYF.

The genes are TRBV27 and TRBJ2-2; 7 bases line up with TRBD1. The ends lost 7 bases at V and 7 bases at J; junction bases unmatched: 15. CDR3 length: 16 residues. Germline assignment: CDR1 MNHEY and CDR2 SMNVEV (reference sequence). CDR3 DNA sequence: TGTGCCAGCACTTACCGGACAGGTCCCCTGCACGGGGAGCTGTTTTTT. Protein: CASTYRTGPLHGELFF.

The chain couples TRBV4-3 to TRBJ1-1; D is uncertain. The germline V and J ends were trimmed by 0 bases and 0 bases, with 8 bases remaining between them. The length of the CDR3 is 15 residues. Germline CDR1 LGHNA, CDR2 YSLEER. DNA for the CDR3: TGCGCCAGCAGCCAAGAAGTCTTCCTGAACACTGAAGCTTTCTTT. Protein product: CASSQEVFLNTEAFF.

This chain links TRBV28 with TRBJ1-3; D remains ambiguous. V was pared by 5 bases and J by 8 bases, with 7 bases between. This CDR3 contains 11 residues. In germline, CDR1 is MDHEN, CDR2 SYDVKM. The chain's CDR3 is CASSVGDTIYF. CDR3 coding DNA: TGTGCCAGCAGTGTCGGTGACACCATATATTTT.

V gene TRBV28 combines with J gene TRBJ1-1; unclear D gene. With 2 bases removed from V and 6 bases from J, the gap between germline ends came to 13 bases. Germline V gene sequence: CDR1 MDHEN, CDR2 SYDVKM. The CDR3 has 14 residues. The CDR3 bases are TGTGCCAGCAGTTTACCTGGGCCAGGCTCTGAAGCTTTCTTT. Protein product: CASSLPGPGSEAFF.

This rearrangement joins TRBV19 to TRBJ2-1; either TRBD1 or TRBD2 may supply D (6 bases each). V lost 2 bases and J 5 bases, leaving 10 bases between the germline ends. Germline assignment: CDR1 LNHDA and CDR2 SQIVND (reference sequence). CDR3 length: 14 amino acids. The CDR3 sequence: CASSIRGTDNEQFF. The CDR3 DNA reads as TGTGCCAGTAGTATAAGGGGGACTGACAATGAGCAGTTCTTC.

The CDR3 reads CASSLGVEDGETQYF. The CDR3, as DNA: TGTGCCAGCAGCTTAGGGGTTGAGGATGGCGAGACCCAGTACTTC. The chain combines TRBV11-3 with TRBJ2-5; no clear D. V dropped 1 base and J dropped 5 bases, with 14 bases sitting between them. The germline V gene has CDR1 SGHNT and CDR2 YENEEA. This CDR3 contains 15 residues. The variable domain in full, with the rest retrieved from reference TRBV11-3 and TRBJ2-5, is EAGVVQSPRYKIIEKKQPVAFWCNPISGHNTLYWYLQNLGQGPELLIRYENEEAVDDSQLPKDRFSAERLKGVDSTLKIQPAELGDSAVYLCASSLGVEDGETQYFGPGTRLLVL.

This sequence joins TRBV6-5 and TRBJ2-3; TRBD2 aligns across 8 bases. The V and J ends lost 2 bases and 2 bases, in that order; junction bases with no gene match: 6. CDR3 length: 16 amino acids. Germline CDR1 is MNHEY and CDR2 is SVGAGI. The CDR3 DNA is TGTGCCAGCAGTTACACTAGCGGAGGGCTCACAGATACGCAGTATTTT. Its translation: CASSYTSGGLTDTQYF.

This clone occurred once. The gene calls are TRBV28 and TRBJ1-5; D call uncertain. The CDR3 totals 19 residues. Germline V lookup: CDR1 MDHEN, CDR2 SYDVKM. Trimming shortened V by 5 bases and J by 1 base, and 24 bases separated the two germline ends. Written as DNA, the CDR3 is TGTGCCAGCAGTCAGCTTGCCCGGACTTTCAAACGGAGCAATCAGCCCCAGCATTTT. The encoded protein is CASSQLARTFKRSNQPQHF.

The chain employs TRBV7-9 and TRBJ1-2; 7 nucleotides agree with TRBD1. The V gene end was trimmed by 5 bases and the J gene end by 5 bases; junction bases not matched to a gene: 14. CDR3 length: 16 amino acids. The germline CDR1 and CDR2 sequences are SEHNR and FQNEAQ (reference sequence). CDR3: CASSRDLTRDRYGYTF. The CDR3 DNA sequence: TGTGCCAGCAGCCGAGACCTGACCCGGGACAGATATGGCTACACCTTC.

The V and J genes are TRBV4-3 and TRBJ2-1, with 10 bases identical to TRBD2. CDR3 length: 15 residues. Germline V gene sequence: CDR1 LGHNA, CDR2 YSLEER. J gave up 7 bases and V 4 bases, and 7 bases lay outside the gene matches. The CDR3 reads CASSRVLAGYNEQFF. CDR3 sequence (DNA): TGCGCCAGCAGCCGGGTACTAGCGGGATATAATGAGCAGTTCTTC.

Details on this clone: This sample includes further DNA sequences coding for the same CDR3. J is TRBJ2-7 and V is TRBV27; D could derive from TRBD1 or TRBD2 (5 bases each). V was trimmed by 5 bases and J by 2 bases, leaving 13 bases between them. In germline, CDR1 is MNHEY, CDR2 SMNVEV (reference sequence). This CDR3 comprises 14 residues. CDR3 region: CASSPSGTPYEQYF. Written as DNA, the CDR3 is TGTGCCAGCAGTCCCTCCGGGACCCCCTACGAGCAGTACTTC.

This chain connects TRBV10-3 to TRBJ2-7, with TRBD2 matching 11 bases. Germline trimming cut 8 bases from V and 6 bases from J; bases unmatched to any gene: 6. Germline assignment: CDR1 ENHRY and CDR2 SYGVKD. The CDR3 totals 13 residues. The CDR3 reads CAIEQTSGSEQYF. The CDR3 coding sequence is TGTGCCATCGAACAAACTAGCGGGAGCGAGCAGTACTTC.